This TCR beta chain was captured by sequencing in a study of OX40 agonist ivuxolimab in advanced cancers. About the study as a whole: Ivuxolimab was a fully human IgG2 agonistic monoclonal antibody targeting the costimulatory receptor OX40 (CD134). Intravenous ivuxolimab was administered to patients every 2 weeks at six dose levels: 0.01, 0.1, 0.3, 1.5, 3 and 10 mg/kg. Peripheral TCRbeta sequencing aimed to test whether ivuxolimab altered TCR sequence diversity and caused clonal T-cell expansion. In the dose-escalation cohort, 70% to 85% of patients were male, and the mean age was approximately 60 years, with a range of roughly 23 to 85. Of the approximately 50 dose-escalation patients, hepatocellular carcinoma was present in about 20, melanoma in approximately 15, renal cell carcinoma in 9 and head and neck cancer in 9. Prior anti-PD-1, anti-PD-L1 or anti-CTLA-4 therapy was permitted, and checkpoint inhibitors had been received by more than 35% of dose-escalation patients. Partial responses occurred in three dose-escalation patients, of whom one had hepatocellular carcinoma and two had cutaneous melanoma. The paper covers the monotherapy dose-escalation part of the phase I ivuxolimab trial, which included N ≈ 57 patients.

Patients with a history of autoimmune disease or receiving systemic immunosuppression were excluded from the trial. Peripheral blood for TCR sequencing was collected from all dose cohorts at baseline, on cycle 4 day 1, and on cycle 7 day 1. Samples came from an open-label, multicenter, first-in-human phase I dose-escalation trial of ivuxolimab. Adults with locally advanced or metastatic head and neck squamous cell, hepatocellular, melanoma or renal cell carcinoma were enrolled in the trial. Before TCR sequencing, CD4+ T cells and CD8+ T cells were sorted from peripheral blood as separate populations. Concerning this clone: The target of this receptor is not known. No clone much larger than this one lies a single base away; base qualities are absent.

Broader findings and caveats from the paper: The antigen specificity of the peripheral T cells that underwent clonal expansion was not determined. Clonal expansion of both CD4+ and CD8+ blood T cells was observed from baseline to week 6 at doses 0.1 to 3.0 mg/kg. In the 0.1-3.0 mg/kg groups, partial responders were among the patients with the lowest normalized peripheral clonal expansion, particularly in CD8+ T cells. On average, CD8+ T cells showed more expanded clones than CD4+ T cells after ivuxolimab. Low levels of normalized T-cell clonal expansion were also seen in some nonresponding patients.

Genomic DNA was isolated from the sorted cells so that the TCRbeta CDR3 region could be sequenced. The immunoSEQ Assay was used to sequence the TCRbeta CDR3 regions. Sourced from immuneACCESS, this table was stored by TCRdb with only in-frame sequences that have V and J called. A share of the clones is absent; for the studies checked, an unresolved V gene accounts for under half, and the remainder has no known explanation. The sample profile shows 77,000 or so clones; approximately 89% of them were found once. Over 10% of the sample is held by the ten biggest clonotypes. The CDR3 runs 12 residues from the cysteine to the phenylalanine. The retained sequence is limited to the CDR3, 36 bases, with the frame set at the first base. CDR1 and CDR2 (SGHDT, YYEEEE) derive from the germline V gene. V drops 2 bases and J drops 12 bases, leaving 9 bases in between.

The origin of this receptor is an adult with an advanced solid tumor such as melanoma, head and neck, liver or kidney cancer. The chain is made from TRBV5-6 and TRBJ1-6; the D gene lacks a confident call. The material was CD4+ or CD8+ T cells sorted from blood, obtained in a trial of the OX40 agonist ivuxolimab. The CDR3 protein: CASSFLREPLHF. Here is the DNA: TGTGCCAGCAGCTTTCTGCGGGAACCCCTCCACTTT.